This TCR beta chain was retrieved from a study of tumor and adjacent non-tumor tissue in lung cancer. The overall study: There were 11 to 12 adenocarcinoma, a couple of squamous cell carcinoma and 1 small cell lung cancer cases. Some 4.2 million productive TCRbeta reads were obtained per sample on average.

Three rounds of nested PCR, following a modified ARM-PCR protocol, produced the TCRbeta library. TCRdb independently ran MiXCR on the multiplex PCR reads; one entry per CDR3 protein. Here the sample spans some 200,000 distinct CDR3 sequences, around 71% being singletons. The template was RNA from unsorted bulk tissue. The CDR3 has 16 residues. Germline CDR1 is MDHEN and CDR2 is SYDVKM. V lost 0 bases and J 5 bases, leaving 16 bases between the germline ends. The sequenced sample consisted of lung tumor tissue. The J gene is TRBJ2-5, the V gene TRBV28; D gene ambiguous. The receptor was isolated from a man aged 55 to 70 with non-small cell lung cancer. In DNA form, the CDR3 reads TGTGCCAGCAGTTTATGGGGGTCCCACGAGGAGGAGACCCAGTACTTC. Protein sequence: CASSLWGSHEEETQYF.